A selection of T cell receptor beta chains follows, all from one sample in a study of CXCR3-negative and CXCR3-positive naive CD8 T cells. TCRdb re-called the 5' RACE reads and gives one entry per CDR3 protein, without DNA. This table lists approximately 52,000 distinct CDR3 sequences. The specimen was memory CD8+ T cells from blood. These receptors were obtained from a human donor in good health. Some clones in this sample may be carry-over from other donors' samples. The CDR3 runs from the conserved cysteine through the conserved F or W. The order of the fields is V gene, J gene, CDR3 protein.

v_gene: TRBV7-2; j_gene: TRBJ2-1; CDR3aa: CASSLGIAVNEQFF
v_gene: TRBV29-1; j_gene: TRBJ2-1; CDR3aa: CSVELWGSSPLFF
v_gene: TRBV29-1; j_gene: TRBJ2-3; CDR3aa: CSVVTADTQYF
v_gene: TRBV29-1; j_gene: TRBJ2-7; CDR3aa: CSVDSGTGNGYEQYF
v_gene: TRBV7-9; j_gene: TRBJ2-7; CDR3aa: CASSSPLRYEQYF
v_gene: TRBV28; j_gene: TRBJ2-7; CDR3aa: CASSFGDLYEQYF
v_gene: TRBV7-9; j_gene: TRBJ1-3; CDR3aa: CASSKRTGVGNTIYF
v_gene: TRBV20-1; j_gene: TRBJ2-1; CDR3aa: CSARDMEIVMEQFF
v_gene: TRBV20-1; j_gene: TRBJ2-1; CDR3aa: CSARDLSGYNEQFF
v_gene: TRBV28; j_gene: TRBJ2-7; CDR3aa: CASSNRDRGVYEQYF
v_gene: TRBV11-3; j_gene: TRBJ2-4; CDR3aa: CASSLSSGLAEAKNIQYF
v_gene: TRBV6-2/TRBV6-3; j_gene: TRBJ2-1; CDR3aa: CASSYSNLEATLYNEQFF
v_gene: TRBV29-1; j_gene: TRBJ2-3; CDR3aa: CSVEEGLDTQYF
v_gene: TRBV29-1; j_gene: TRBJ2-3; CDR3aa: CSVELGHPTDTQYF
v_gene: TRBV29-1; j_gene: TRBJ2-7; CDR3aa: CSVVGGISYEQYF
v_gene: TRBV20-1; j_gene: TRBJ1-1; CDR3aa: CSARGLNTEAFF
v_gene: TRBV7-8; j_gene: TRBJ1-5; CDR3aa: CASSSRQGLGNQPQHF
v_gene: TRBV12-3/TRBV12-4; j_gene: TRBJ2-7; CDR3aa: CASSMPGLVRLLAYEQYF
v_gene: TRBV20-1; j_gene: TRBJ1-2; CDR3aa: CSARDPGGIDNYGYTF
v_gene: TRBV21-1; j_gene: TRBJ2-3; CDR3aa: CASSKGARKRGTDTQYF
v_gene: TRBV20-1; j_gene: TRBJ2-1; CDR3aa: CSASEGRGFVEQFF
v_gene: TRBV20-1; j_gene: TRBJ1-1; CDR3aa: CSARARTENTEAFF
v_gene: TRBV6-2/TRBV6-3; j_gene: TRBJ2-7; CDR3aa: CASSYWGPSGEQYF